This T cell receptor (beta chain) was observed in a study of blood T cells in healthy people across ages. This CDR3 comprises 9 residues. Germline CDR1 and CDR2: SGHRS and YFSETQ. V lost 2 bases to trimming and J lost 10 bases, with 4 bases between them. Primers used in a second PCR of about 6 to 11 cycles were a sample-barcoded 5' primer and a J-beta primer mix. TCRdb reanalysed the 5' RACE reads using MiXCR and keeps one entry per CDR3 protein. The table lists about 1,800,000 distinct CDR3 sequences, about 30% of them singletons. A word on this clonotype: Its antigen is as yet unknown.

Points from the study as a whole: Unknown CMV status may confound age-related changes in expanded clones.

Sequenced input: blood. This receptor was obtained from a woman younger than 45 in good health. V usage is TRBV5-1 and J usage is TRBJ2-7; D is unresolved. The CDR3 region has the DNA TGCGCCAGCAGCTTCGCCCAGTACTTC. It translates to CASSFAQYF.